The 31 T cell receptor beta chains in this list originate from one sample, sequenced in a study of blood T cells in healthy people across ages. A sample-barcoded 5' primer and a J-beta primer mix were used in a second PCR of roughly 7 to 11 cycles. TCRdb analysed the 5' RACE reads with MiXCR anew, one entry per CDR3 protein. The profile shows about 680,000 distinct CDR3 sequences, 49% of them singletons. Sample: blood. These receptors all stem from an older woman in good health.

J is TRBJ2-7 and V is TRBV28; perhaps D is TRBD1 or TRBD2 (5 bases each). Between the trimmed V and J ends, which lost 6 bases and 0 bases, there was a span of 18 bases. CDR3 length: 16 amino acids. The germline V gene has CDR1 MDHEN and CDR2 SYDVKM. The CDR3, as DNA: TGTGCCAGCAGGTCGACGGGGCTTGGAAGCTCCTACGAGCAGTACTTC. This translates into CASRSTGLGSSYEQYF.

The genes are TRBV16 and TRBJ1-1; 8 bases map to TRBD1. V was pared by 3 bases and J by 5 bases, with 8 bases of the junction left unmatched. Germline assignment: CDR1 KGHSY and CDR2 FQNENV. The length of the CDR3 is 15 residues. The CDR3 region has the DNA TGTGCCAGCAGCCACTCAGACAGGGGAATGACTGAAGCTTTCTTT. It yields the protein CASSHSDRGMTEAFF. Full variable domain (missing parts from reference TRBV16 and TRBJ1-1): GEEVAQTPKHLVRGEGQKAKLYCAPIKGHSYVFWYQQVLKNEFKFLISFQNENVFDETGMPKERFSAKCLPNSPCSLEIQATKLEDSAVYFCASSHSDRGMTEAFFGQGTRLTVV.

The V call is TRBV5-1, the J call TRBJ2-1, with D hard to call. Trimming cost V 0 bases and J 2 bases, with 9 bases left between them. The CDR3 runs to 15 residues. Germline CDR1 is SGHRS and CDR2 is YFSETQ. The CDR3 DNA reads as TGCGCCAGCAGCTTGGATCGGAACCCCTACAATGAGCAGTTCTTC. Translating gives CASSLDRNPYNEQFF.

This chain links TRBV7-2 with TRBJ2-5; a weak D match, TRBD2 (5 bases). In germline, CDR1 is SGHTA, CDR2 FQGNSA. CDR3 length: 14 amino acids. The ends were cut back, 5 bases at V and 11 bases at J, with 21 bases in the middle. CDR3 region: CASSQVSAEGGQYF. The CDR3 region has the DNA TGTGCCAGCAGCCAAGTATCGGCTGAGGGCGGGCAGTACTTC.

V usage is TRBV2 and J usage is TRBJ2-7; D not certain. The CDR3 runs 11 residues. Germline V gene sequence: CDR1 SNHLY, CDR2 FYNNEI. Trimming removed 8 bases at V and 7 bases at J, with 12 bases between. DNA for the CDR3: TGTGCCAGCGGTGCTGTTCGGGAGCAGTACTTC. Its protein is CASGAVREQYF.

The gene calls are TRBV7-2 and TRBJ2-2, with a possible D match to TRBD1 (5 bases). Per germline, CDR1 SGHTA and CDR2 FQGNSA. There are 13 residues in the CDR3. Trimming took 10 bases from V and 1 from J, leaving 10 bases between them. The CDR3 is CAKETENTGELFF. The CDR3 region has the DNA TGTGCCAAAGAGACAGAGAACACCGGGGAGCTGTTTTTT. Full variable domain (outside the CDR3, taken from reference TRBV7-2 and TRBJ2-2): GAGVSQSPSNKVTEKGKDVELRCDPISGHTALYWYRQSLGQGLEFLIYFQGNSAPDKSGLPSDRFSAERTGGSVSTLTIQRTQQEDSAVYLCAKETENTGELFFGEGSRLTVL.

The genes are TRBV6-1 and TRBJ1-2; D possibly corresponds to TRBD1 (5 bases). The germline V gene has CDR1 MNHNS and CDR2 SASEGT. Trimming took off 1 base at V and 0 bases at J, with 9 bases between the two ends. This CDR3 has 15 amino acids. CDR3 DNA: TGTGCCAGCAGTGAAGGACAGTGGGCTAACTATGGCTACACCTTC. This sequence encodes CASSEGQWANYGYTF.

Written as DNA, the CDR3 is TGTGCCAGCAGCTTGACGTACGGGTGGGACTACTCCTACAATGAGCAGTTCTTC. Its translation is CASSLTYGWDYSYNEQFF. This chain connects TRBV7-9 to TRBJ2-1; 7 nucleotides align to TRBD2. Germline lookup yields CDR1 SEHNR and CDR2 FQNEAQ (reference sequence). V lost 3 bases, J lost 0 bases, and 11 bases stayed unmatched. The CDR3 sequence is 18 residues long. Using reference TRBV7-9 and TRBJ2-1 for the parts outside the CDR3, the full variable domain is DTGVSQNPRHKITKRGQNVTFRCDPISEHNRLYWYRQTLGQGPEFLTYFQNEAQLEKSRLLSDRFSAERPKGSFSTLEIQRTEQGDSAMYLCASSLTYGWDYSYNEQFFGPGTRLTVL.

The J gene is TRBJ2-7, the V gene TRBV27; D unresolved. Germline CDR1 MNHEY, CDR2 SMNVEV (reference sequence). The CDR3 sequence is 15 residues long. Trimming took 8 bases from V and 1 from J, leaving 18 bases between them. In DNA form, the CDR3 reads TGTGCCAGCGGTCTCGTGAAGCCCCTTTCCTACGAGCAGTACTTC. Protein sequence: CASGLVKPLSYEQYF.

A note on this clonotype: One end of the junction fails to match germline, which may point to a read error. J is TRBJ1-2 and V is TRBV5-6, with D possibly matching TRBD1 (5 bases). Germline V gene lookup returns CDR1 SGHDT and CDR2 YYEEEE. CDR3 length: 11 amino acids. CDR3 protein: CASSLGQGFTF. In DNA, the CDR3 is TGTGCCAGCAGCTTGGGGCAGGGCTTCACCTTC.

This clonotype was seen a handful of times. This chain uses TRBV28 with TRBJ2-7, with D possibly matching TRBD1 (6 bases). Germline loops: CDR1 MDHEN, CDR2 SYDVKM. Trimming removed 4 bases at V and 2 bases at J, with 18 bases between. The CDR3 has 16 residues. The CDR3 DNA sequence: TGTGCCAGCAGTTCGCCCCCAGGGGAGATCACCTACGAGCAGTACTTC. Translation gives CASSSPPGEITYEQYF.

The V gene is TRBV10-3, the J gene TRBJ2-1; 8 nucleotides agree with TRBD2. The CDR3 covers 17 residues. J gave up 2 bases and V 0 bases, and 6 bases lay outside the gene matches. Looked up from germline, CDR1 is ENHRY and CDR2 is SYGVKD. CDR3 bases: TGTGCCATCAGTGAGTCCACTAGCGGAAACCCCTACAATGAGCAGTTCTTC. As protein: CAISESTSGNPYNEQFF.

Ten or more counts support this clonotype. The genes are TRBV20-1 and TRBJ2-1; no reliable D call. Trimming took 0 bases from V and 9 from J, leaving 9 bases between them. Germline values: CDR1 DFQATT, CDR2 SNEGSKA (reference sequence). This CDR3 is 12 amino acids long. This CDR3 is CSARDSTAEQFF. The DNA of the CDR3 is TGCAGTGCTAGAGATTCAACAGCTGAGCAGTTCTTC.

The CDR3 coding sequence is TGTGCCAGCAGCCAAGATTGGCGACAGGGGAACTTCTACAATGAGCAGTTCTTC. The encoded protein is CASSQDWRQGNFYNEQFF. This rearrangement joins TRBV4-2 to TRBJ2-1, with 8 positions matching TRBD1. The germline V gene has CDR1 LGHNA and CDR2 YNFKEQ. V lost 0 bases and J lost 3; bases outside the gene matches: 10. The CDR3 loop spans 18 amino acids.

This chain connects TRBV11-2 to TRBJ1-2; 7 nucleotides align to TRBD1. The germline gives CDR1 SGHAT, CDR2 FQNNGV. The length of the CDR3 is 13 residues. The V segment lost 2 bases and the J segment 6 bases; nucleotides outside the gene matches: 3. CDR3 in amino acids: CASSLPRGNGYTF. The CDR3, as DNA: TGTGCCAGCAGCTTACCCAGGGGGAATGGCTACACCTTC.

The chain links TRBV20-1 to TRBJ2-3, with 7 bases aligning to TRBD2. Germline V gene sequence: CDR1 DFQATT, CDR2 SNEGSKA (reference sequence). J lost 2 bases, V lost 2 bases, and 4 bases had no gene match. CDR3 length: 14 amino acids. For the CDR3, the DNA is TGCAGTGCTAGATGGGAGGGCTCCACAGATACGCAGTATTTT. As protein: CSARWEGSTDTQYF.

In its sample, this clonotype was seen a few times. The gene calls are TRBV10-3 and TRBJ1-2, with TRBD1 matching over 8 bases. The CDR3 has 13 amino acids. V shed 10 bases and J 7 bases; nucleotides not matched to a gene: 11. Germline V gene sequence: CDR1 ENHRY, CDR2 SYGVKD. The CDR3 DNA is TGTGCCACCAGCAGTCAGGGGGCTTCTGGCTACACCTTC. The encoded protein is CATSSQGASGYTF.

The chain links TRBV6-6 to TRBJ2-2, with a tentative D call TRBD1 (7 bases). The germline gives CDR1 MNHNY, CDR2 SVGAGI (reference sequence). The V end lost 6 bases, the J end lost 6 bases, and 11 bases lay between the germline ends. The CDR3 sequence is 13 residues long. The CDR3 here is CASSQGGSGELFF. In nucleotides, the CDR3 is TGTGCCAGCAGCCAGGGGGGATCCGGGGAGCTGTTTTTT.

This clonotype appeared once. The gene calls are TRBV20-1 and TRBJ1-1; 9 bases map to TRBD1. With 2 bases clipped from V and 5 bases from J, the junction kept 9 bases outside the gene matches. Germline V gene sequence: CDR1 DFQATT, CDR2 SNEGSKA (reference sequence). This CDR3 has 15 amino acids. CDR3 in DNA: TGCAGTGCTAGAACCGGGACAGGGAGGAGGACTGAAGCTTTCTTT. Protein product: CSARTGTGRRTEAFF.

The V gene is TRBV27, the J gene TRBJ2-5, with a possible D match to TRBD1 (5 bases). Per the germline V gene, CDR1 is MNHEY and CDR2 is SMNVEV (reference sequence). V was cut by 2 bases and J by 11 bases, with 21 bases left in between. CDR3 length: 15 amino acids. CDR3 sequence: CASSLKVAVRDEQYF. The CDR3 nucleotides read TGTGCCAGCAGTTTAAAGGTGGCAGTCAGGGATGAGCAGTACTTC.

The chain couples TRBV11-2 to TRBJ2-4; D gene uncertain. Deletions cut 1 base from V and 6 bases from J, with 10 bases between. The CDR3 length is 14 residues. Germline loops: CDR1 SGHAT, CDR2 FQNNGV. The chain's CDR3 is CASSLVLDSNIQYF. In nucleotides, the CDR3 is TGTGCCAGCAGCTTAGTTCTTGACTCAAACATTCAGTACTTC.

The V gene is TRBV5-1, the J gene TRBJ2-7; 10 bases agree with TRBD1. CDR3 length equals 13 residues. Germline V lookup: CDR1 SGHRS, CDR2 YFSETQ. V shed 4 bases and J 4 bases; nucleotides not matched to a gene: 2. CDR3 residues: CASSKDRGYEQYF. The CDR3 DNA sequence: TGCGCCAGCAGCAAGGACAGGGGGTACGAGCAGTACTTC.

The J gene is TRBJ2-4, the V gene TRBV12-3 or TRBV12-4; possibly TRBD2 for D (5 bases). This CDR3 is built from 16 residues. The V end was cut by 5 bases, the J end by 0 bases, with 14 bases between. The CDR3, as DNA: TGTGCCAGCAGTCCCCCGAGGGCGTTAGCCAAAAACATTCAGTACTTC. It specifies CASSPPRALAKNIQYF.

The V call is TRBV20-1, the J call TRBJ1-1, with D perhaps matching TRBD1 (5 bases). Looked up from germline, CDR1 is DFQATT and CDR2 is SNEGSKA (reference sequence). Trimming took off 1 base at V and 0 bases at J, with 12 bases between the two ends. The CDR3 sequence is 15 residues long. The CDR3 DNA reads TGCAGTGCTAGAGCCACGGGCAGGGTGAACACTGAAGCTTTCTTT. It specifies CSARATGRVNTEAFF.

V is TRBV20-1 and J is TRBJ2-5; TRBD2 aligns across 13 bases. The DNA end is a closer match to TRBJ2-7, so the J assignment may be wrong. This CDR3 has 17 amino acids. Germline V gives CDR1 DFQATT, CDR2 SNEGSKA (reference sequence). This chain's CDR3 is CSALRTSGSWGSGEQYF. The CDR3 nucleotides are TGCAGTGCTCTGAGGACTAGCGGGAGTTGGGGATCTGGCGAGCAGTACTTC.

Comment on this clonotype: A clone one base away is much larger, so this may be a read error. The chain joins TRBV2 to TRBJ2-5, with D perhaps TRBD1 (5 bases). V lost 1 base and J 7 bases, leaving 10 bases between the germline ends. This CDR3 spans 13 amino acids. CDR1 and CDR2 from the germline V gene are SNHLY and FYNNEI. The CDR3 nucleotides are TGTGCCAGCAGTGAAGTGGGGCTGGGGACCCAGTACTTC. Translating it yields CASSEVGLGTQYF.

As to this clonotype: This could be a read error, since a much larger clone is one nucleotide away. Here the CDR3 DNA reads TGTGCCAGCAGATACGGGAGCTCCTACGAGCAGTACTTC. Protein: CASRYGSSYEQYF. This chain connects TRBV27 to TRBJ2-7; D possibly corresponds to TRBD2 (6 bases). V shed 6 bases and J shed 0 bases, with 9 bases lying between them. Germline V gene lookup returns CDR1 MNHEY and CDR2 SMNVEV (reference sequence). This CDR3 spans 13 amino acids.

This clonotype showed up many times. DNA of the CDR3: TGTGCCAGCAGTTTGACAGGGAGCACCTACGAGCAGTACTTC. Its translation: CASSLTGSTYEQYF. This rearrangement joins TRBV27 to TRBJ2-7; 7 bases fit TRBD1. V gave up 3 bases and J gave up 2 bases; unmatched junction bases: 4. The germline V gene encodes CDR1 MNHEY and CDR2 SMNVEV (reference sequence). The CDR3 is 14 amino acids.

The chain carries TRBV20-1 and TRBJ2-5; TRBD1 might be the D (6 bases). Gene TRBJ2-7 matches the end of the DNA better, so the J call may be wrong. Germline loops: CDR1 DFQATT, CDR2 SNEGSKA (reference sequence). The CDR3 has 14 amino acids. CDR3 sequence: CSASSTDSAYEQYF. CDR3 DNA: TGCAGTGCTTCGAGCACGGACAGCGCCTACGAGCAGTACTTC.

CDR3 sequence reads: CSAPLAGESETQYF. CDR3 sequence (DNA): TGCAGTGCCCCACTAGCGGGAGAATCAGAGACCCAGTACTTC. This sequence joins TRBV20-1 and TRBJ2-5; 11 nucleotides line up with TRBD2. Germline V gene data show CDR1 as DFQATT and CDR2 as SNEGSKA (reference sequence). V was clipped by 6 bases and J by 4 bases; unmatched bases: 7. The CDR3 is made up of 14 amino acids.

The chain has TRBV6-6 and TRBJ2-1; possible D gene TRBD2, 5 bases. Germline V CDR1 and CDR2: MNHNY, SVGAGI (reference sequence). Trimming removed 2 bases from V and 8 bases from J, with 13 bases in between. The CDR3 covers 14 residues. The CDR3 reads CASSYNSGVDEQFF. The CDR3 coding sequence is TGTGCCAGCAGTTACAATTCCGGGGTTGATGAGCAGTTCTTC.